This entry lists 27 T cell receptor beta chains sequenced from one sample in a study of blood T cell repertoires in COVID-19. Clones were sequenced by immunoSEQ multiplex PCR, and TCRdb holds only the in-frame ones, with some missing. The table has about 60,000 clones, 88% seen once. Sequences were obtained from peripheral blood. All receptors come from a human donor in a cohort sampled during active COVID-19.

This chain links TRBV28 with TRBJ2-3, with D unclear. Trimming removed 2 bases from V and 4 bases from J, with 7 bases in between. The CDR3 is 13 residues long. Germline assignment: CDR1 MDHEN and CDR2 SYDVKM. CDR3 bases: TGTGCCAGCAGTTTACCCCTCCCAGATACGCAGTATTTT. It is translated as CASSLPLPDTQYF.

J is TRBJ2-7 and V is TRBV24-1; D is unresolved. CDR3 size: 14 residues. V dropped 7 bases and J dropped 4 bases, with 16 bases sitting between them. CDR1 and CDR2 (germline): KGHDR, SFDVKD. The CDR3 reads CATSPGGSLYEQYF. For the CDR3, the DNA is TGTGCCACCAGCCCCGGCGGTTCATTATACGAGCAGTACTTC.

This chain connects TRBV5-5 to TRBJ1-6, with 11 positions matching TRBD1. CDR1 SGHKS and CDR2 YYEKEE come from the germline V gene (reference sequence). The ends lost 1 base at V and 6 bases at J; junction bases unmatched: 6. The CDR3 has 17 residues. The CDR3 loop is CASSLTGQGASNSPLHF. CDR3 nucleotides: TGTGCCAGCAGCTTGACCGGACAGGGGGCAAGTAATTCACCCCTCCACTTT.

The chain has TRBV5-1 and TRBJ2-5; TRBD2 is a possible D gene (5 bases). Trimming pared 1 base from V and 0 bases from J, leaving 10 bases between. CDR3 length: 15 amino acids. Per the germline V gene, CDR1 is SGHRS and CDR2 is YFSETQ. CDR3 protein: CASSLLPGYQETQYF. The CDR3 nucleotides read TGCGCCAGCAGCTTGCTTCCGGGGTACCAAGAGACCCAGTACTTC.

This clone was found once. One junction end disagrees with the germline gene, perhaps due to a read error. The V and J genes are TRBV7-2 and TRBJ2-1, with TRBD1 matching 7 bases. The CDR3 length is 14 residues. CDR1 and CDR2 (germline): SGHTA, FQGNSA. CDR3 nucleotide sequence: TGTGCCAGCAGGTTAGGACAGGCCCACAATGAGCAGTTCTTC. Residues: CASRLGQAHNEQFF.

This clone occurred once. The CDR3 loop is CASRVSGTWDTQYF. The CDR3 DNA reads as TGTGCCAGCAGGGTCTCCGGGACATGGGATACGCAGTATTTT. The chain carries TRBV28 and TRBJ2-3; maybe TRBD1 (6 bases). Germline V gene data show CDR1 as MDHEN and CDR2 as SYDVKM. The CDR3 is 14 residues long. V was trimmed by 6 bases and J by 6 bases, leaving 16 bases between them.

This chain joins TRBV4-1 and TRBJ1-4; tentative D call: TRBD1 (5 bases). This CDR3 region has 15 residues. Trimming removed 6 bases at V and 2 bases at J, with 13 bases between. The germline gives CDR1 MGHRA, CDR2 YSYEKL. CDR3 bases: TGCGCCAGCAGTAGGGTGGAGGGGACTAATGAAAAACTGTTTTTT. It specifies CASSRVEGTNEKLFF.

The V gene is TRBV5-1, the J gene TRBJ2-5, with 8 bases fitting TRBD1. CDR1 and CDR2 from the germline V gene are SGHRS and YFSETQ. J was trimmed by 9 bases and V by 0 bases; bases with no gene match: 13. The CDR3 is 16 amino acids. The CDR3 DNA follows: TGCGCCAGCAGCTTGGAGTTTCGGGACAGGAAAGCGGCCCAGTACTTC. Amino acid sequence: CASSLEFRDRKAAQYF.

The genes are TRBV2 and TRBJ2-5, with 11 positions matching TRBD1. The V segment lost 8 bases and the J segment 2 bases; nucleotides outside the gene matches: 4. Germline loops: CDR1 SNHLY, CDR2 FYNNEI. The CDR3 is made up of 14 amino acids. CDR3 in DNA: TGTGCCAGCGGCCGGGACAGGGGGCAAGAGACCCAGTACTTC. Its protein is CASGRDRGQETQYF.

The chain couples TRBV15 to TRBJ2-7; TRBD2 might be the D (5 bases). Germline V lookup: CDR1 LNHNV, CDR2 YYDKDF (reference sequence). This CDR3 has 13 amino acids. The V end was cut by 4 bases, the J end by 0 bases, with 7 bases between. The CDR3 region has the DNA TGTGCCACCAGCATGCTAGCCTCCTACGAGCAGTACTTC. It yields the protein CATSMLASYEQYF. The variable domain in full, completed from reference TRBV15 and TRBJ2-7, reads DAMVIQNPRYQVTQFGKPVTLSCSQTLNHNVMYWYQQKSSQAPKLLFHYYDKDFNNEADTPDNFQSRRPNTSFCFLDIRSPGLGDTAMYLCATSMLASYEQYFGPGTRLTVT.

V is TRBV5-1 and J is TRBJ2-5; 8 bases map to TRBD2. CDR3 length equals 16 residues. From germline, CDR1 is SGHRS and CDR2 YFSETQ. The V and J ends lost 4 bases and 2 bases, in that order; junction bases with no gene match: 10. CDR3 sequence: CASSTNFASGQETQYF. The DNA for the CDR3 is TGCGCCAGCAGCACTAACTTCGCTAGCGGGCAAGAGACCCAGTACTTC.

The rearrangement links TRBV7-9 to TRBJ2-1, with 10 bases identical to TRBD1. CDR1 SEHNR and CDR2 FQNEAQ come from the germline V gene (reference sequence). Trimming cost V 3 bases and J 6 bases; bases outside gene matches: 2. The CDR3 length is 14 residues. CDR3 DNA sequence: TGTGCCAGCAGCTTTGGACAGGGGGTCAATGAGCAGTTCTTC. Residues: CASSFGQGVNEQFF.

The J gene is TRBJ2-1, the V gene TRBV7-2, with 8 bases fitting TRBD1. The V and J ends lost 7 bases and 6 bases, in that order; junction bases with no gene match: 5. Per germline, CDR1 SGHTA and CDR2 FQGNSA. This CDR3 comprises 13 residues. CDR3 loop: CASMRTGRNEQFF. CDR3 DNA sequence: TGTGCCAGCATGCGGACAGGGCGCAATGAGCAGTTCTTC.

This rearrangement joins TRBV29-1 to TRBJ2-5, with 8 positions matching TRBD1. The V and J ends lost 4 bases and 3 bases, in that order; junction bases with no gene match: 4. The CDR3 covers 13 residues. Looked up from germline, CDR1 is SQVTM and CDR2 is ANQGSEA. CDR3 region: CSVGRQGKETQYF. The DNA for the CDR3 is TGCAGCGTTGGCCGACAGGGGAAAGAGACCCAGTACTTC. The variable domain in full, completed from reference TRBV29-1 and TRBJ2-5, reads SAVISQKPSRDICQRGTSLTIQCQVDSQVTMMFWYRQQPGQSLTLIATANQGSEATYESGFVIDKFPISRPNLTFSTLTVSNMSPEDSSIYLCSVGRQGKETQYFGPGTRLLVL.

The V call is TRBV5-6, the J call TRBJ1-4; TRBD1 might be the D (5 bases). Germline lookup yields CDR1 SGHDT and CDR2 YYEEEE. This CDR3 is built from 14 residues. Trimming pared 2 bases from V and 3 bases from J, leaving 8 bases between. Here the CDR3 reads CASSFRVANEKLFF. The CDR3 bases are TGTGCCAGCAGCTTCAGGGTGGCTAATGAAAAACTGTTTTTT.

CDR3 nucleotide sequence: TGCGCCAGCAGCTTGGCCCCGACTAGTAATGAGCAGTTCTTC. This sequence encodes CASSLAPTSNEQFF. The genes are TRBV5-1 and TRBJ2-1, with TRBD2 as a possible D gene (6 bases). Germline values: CDR1 SGHRS, CDR2 YFSETQ. The CDR3 runs 14 residues. The germline V and J ends were trimmed by 0 bases and 7 bases, with 11 bases remaining between them.

The chain has TRBV6-1 and TRBJ2-3; D gene uncertain. Trimming removed 2 bases from V and 2 bases from J, with 11 bases in between. Germline V gene lookup returns CDR1 MNHNS and CDR2 SASEGT. The CDR3 consists of 15 residues. CDR3 bases: TGTGCCAGCAGTGAAATGTACAGCTCCACAGATACGCAGTATTTT. As protein: CASSEMYSSTDTQYF.

This rearrangement joins TRBV30 to TRBJ2-1, with D unresolved. Germline CDR1 GTSNPN, CDR2 SVGIG (reference sequence). This CDR3 has 12 residues. Trimming cost V 3 bases and J 7 bases, with 10 bases left between them. CDR3 nucleotide sequence: TGTGCCTGGAGCGGCCCCGGGAATGAGCAGTTCTTC. Its translation: CAWSGPGNEQFF.

The V and J genes are TRBV18 and TRBJ1-5, with 7 positions matching TRBD1. Germline V lookup: CDR1 KGHSH, CDR2 LQKENI. The CDR3 contains 15 residues. J lost 4 bases, V lost 3 bases, and 6 bases had no gene match. CDR3 sequence: CASSPRDSGNQPQHF. The CDR3 coding sequence is TGTGCCAGCTCACCTAGGGACAGTGGAAATCAGCCCCAGCATTTT.

This rearrangement joins TRBV24-1 to TRBJ2-2; TRBD2 might be the D (6 bases). This CDR3 is built from 13 residues. Germline CDR1 and CDR2: KGHDR and SFDVKD. V lost 8 bases and J 3 bases, leaving 9 bases between the germline ends. The CDR3 bases are TGTGCCACCACGAGCGGGTACACCGGGGAGCTGTTTTTT. It yields the protein CATTSGYTGELFF.

The chain uses TRBV19 and TRBJ1-2, with D tentatively TRBD1 (6 bases). The CDR3 covers 12 residues. V shed 9 bases and J shed 5 bases, with 13 bases lying between them. CDR1 LNHDA and CDR2 SQIVND come from the germline V gene (reference sequence). In nucleotides, the CDR3 is TGTGCCAGCGTTGACAGGCGGTATGGCTACACCTTC. This translates into CASVDRRYGYTF.

The rearrangement uses TRBV7-6 and TRBJ2-1; TRBD2 aligns across 11 bases. Germline assignment: CDR1 SGHVS and CDR2 FNYEAQ. The CDR3 has 15 residues. Trimming removed 5 bases from V and 8 bases from J; junction bases left unmatched: 8. The CDR3 loop is CASSTTSGSSHEQFF. DNA for the CDR3: TGTGCCAGCAGCACAACTAGCGGGAGTAGCCATGAGCAGTTCTTC.

The chain joins TRBV5-1 to TRBJ2-5; tentative D call: TRBD1 (6 bases). CDR1 and CDR2 (germline): SGHRS, YFSETQ. V lost 4 bases, J lost 4 bases, and 14 bases lay in between. The CDR3 has 14 residues. CDR3 region: CASSPWTAGETQYF. CDR3 bases: TGCGCCAGCAGCCCATGGACAGCCGGAGAGACCCAGTACTTC.

The chain couples TRBV10-1 to TRBJ1-1, with 7 bases identical to TRBD1. This CDR3 is 14 amino acids long. With V trimmed by 6 bases and J by 0 bases, 4 bases remained unmatched. CDR1 is WNHNN and CDR2 is SYGVQD in the germline V gene (reference sequence). The CDR3 nucleotides are TGCGCCAGCAGAACCGACAGGGTGAACACTGAAGCTTTCTTT. Protein: CASRTDRVNTEAFF.

The chain couples TRBV30 to TRBJ2-2; 10 positions match TRBD2. V gave up 8 bases and J gave up 6 bases; unmatched junction bases: 9. CDR3 length: 14 amino acids. Germline V lookup: CDR1 GTSNPN, CDR2 SVGIG (reference sequence). The CDR3 DNA reads TGTGCCACCCCGGGACTAGCGTTGGCCGGGGAGCTGTTTTTT. Its protein is CATPGLALAGELFF.

J is TRBJ1-1 and V is TRBV19; D possibly corresponds to TRBD1 (5 bases). Germline V gives CDR1 LNHDA, CDR2 SQIVND (reference sequence). The CDR3 runs to 13 residues. Trimming left V 7 bases short and J 3 bases short, with 12 bases between. The CDR3, as DNA: TGTGCCAGTACCCAGACAGACTACACTGAAGCTTTCTTT. Its protein product is CASTQTDYTEAFF. Filled out from reference TRBV19 and TRBJ1-1, the complete variable domain reads DGGITQSPKYLFRKEGQNVTLSCEQNLNHDAMYWYRQDPGQGLRLIYYSQIVNDFQKGDIAEGYSVSREKKESFPLTVTSAQKNPTAFYLCASTQTDYTEAFFGQGTRLTVV.

J is TRBJ2-1 and V is TRBV21-1; the table assigns TRBD1, which was not confirmed against the DNA. TRBV21-1 is a pseudogene locus. The CDR3 contains 15 residues. The CDR3 DNA sequence: TGTGCCAGCTCCAACCCGGGACAGACTAACAATGAGCAGTTCTTC. It codes for CASSNPGQTNNEQFF.